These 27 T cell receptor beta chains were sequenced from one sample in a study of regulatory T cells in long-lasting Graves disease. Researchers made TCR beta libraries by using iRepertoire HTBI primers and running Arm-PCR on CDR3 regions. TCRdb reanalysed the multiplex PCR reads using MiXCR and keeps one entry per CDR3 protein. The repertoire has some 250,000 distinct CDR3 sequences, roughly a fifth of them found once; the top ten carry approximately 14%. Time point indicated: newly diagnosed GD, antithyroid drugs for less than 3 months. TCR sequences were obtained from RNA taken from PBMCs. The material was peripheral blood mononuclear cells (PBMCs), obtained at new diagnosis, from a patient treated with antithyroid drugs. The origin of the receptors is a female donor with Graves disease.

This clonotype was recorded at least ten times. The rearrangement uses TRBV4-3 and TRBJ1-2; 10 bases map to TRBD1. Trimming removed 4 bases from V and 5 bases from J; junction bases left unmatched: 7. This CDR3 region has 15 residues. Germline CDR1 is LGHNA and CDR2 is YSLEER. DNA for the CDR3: TGCGCCAGCAGCCCTTCGGACAGGGGGGGGTATGGCTACACCTTC. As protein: CASSPSDRGGYGYTF.

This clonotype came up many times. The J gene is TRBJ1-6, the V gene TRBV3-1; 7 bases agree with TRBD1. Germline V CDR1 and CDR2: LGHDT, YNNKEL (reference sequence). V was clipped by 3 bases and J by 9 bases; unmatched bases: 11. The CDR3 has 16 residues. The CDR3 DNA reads TGTGCCAGCAGCCAGGCACCGGGGACAGTATTTTCACCCCTCCACTTT. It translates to CASSQAPGTVFSPLHF.

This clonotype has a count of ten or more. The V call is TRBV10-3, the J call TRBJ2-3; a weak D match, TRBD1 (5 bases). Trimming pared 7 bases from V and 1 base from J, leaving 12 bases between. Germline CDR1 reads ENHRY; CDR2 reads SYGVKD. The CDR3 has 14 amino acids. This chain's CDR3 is CAIKGLVGTDTQYF. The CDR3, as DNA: TGTGCCATCAAGGGGCTAGTGGGCACAGATACGCAGTATTTT.

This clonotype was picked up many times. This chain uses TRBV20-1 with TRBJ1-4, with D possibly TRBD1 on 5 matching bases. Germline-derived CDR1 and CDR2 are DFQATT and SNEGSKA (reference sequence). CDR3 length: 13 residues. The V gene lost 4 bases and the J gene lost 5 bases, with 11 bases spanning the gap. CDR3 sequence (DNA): TGCAGTGCTATCCCGGACAAGAATGAAAAACTGTTTTTT. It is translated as CSAIPDKNEKLFF.

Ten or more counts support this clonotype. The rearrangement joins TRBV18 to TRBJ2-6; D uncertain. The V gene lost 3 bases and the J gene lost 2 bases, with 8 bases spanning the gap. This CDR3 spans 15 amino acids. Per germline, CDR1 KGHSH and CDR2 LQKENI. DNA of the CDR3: TGTGCCAGCTCACCGGCCCGGGCTGGGGCCAACGTCCTGACTTTC. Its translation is CASSPARAGANVLTF.

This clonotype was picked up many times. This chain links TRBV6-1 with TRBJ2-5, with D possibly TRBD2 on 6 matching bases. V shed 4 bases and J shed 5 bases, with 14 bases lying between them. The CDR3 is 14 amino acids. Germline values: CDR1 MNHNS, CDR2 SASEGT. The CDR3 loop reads CASSGAGTPETQYF. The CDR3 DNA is TGTGCCAGCAGTGGAGCTGGGACTCCGGAGACCCAGTACTTC.

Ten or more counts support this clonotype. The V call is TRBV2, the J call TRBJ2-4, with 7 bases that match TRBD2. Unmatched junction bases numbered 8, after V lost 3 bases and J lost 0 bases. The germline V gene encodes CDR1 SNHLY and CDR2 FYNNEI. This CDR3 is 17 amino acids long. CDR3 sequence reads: CASSDVAGELAKNIQYF. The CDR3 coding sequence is TGTGCCAGCAGTGACGTAGCGGGCGAACTAGCCAAAAACATTCAGTACTTC.

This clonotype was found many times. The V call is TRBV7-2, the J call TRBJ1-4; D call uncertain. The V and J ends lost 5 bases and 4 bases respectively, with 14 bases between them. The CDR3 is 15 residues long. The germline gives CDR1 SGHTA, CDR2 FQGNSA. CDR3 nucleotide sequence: TGTGCCAGCAGCAAAAGGCGGGAGCATAATGAAAAACTGTTTTTT. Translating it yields CASSKRREHNEKLFF.

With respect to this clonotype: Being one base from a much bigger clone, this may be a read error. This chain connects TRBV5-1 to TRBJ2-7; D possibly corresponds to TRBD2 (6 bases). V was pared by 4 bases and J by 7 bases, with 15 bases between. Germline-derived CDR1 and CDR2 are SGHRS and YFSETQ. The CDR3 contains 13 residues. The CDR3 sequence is CASSMQGLDEQYF. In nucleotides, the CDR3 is TGCGCCAGCAGCATGCAGGGACTGGATGAGCAGTACTTC.

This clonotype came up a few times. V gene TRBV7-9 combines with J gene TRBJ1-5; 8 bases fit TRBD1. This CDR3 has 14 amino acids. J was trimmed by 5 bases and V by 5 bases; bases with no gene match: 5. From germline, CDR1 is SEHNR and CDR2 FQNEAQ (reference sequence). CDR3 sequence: CASSQGAWDQPQHF. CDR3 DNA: TGTGCCAGCAGCCAGGGGGCCTGGGATCAGCCCCAGCATTTT.

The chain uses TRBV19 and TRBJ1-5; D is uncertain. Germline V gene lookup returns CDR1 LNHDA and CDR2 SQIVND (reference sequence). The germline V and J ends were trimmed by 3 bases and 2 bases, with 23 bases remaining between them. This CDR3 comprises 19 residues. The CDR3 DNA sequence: TGTGCCAGTAGTATTCCCCCGAGGCAAACCAAAGGAGGCAATCAGCCCCAGCATTTT. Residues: CASSIPPRQTKGGNQPQHF.

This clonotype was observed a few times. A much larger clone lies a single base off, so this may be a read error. CDR3 protein: CASRPGNTNTEAFF. The DNA for the CDR3 is TGTGCCAGCAGACCCGGGAACACGAACACTGAAGCTTTCTTT. The chain employs TRBV27 and TRBJ1-1; D unresolved. Germline CDR1 reads MNHEY; CDR2 reads SMNVEV (reference sequence). The CDR3 runs to 14 residues. The ends were cut back, 6 bases at V and 1 base at J, with 12 bases in the middle.

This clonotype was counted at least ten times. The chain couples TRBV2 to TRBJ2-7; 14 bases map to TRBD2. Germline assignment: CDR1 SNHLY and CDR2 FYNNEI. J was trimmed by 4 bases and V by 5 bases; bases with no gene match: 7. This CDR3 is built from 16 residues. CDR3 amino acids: CASSRTSGRTGYEQYF. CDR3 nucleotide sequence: TGTGCCAGCAGTCGGACTAGCGGGAGGACCGGGTACGAGCAGTACTTC.

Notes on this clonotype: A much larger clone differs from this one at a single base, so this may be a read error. The CDR3 sequence is CAISESTDDQPQHF. Written as DNA, the CDR3 is TGTGCCATCAGTGAGTCGACAGATGATCAGCCCCAGCATTTT. The rearrangement joins TRBV10-3 to TRBJ1-5; tentatively, D is TRBD1 (5 bases). V lost 0 bases, J lost 5 bases, and 8 bases lay in between. The CDR3 consists of 14 residues. Germline loops: CDR1 ENHRY, CDR2 SYGVKD.

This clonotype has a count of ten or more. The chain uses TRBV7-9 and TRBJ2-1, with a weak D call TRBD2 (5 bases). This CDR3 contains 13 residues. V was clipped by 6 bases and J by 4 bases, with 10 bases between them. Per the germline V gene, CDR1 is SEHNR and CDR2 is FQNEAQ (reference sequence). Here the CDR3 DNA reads TGTGCCAGCAGTCTAAGCGGTTACAATGAGCAGTTCTTC. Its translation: CASSLSGYNEQFF.

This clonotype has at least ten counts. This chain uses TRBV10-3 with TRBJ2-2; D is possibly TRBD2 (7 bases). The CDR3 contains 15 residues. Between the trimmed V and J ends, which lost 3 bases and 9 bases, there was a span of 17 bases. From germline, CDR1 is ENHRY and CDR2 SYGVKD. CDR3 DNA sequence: TGTGCCATCAGTGATATAGGGAGCGGGGACAGGGAGCTGTTTTTT. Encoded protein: CAISDIGSGDRELFF.

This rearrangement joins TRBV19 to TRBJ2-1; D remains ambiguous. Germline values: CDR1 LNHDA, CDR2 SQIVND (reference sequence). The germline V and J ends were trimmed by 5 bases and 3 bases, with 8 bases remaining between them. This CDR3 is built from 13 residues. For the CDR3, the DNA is TGTGCCAGTAGTCGGGCAGTCTACAATGAGCAGTTCTTC. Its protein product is CASSRAVYNEQFF.

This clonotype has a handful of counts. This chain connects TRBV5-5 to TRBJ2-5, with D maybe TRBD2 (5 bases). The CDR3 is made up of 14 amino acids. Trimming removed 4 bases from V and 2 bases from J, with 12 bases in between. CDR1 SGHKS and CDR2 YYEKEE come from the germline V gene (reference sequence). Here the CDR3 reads CASSDPRGQETQYF. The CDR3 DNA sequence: TGTGCCAGCAGCGACCCCCGGGGACAAGAGACCCAGTACTTC.

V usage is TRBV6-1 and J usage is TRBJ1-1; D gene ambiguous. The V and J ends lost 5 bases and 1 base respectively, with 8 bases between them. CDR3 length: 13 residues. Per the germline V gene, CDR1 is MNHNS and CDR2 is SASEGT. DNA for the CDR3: TGTGCCAGCAGTCGACGAACGAACACTGAAGCTTTCTTT. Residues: CASSRRTNTEAFF.

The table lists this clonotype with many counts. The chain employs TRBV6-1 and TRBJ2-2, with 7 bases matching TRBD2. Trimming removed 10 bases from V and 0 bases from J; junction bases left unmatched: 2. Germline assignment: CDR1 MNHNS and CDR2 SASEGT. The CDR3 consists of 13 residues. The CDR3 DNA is TGTGCCATGCGGGGGTCGAACACCGGGGAGCTGTTTTTT. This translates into CAMRGSNTGELFF.

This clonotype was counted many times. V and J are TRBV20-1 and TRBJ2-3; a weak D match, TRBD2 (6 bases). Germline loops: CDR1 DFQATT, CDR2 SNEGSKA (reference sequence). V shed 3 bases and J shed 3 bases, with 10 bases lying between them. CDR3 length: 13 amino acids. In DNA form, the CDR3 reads TGCAGTGCTAGGGGGGGTTCAACAGATACGCAGTATTTT. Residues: CSARGGSTDTQYF.

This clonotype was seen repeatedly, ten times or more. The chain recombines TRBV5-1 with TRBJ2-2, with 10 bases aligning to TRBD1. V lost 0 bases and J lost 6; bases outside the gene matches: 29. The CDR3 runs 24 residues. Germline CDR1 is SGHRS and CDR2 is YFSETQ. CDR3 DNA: TGCGCCAGCAGCTTGGGGGACAGGGGAAGGCCTAGCCGTGGAGGAAGAAACCTTTCCGGGGAGCTGTTTTTT. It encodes CASSLGDRGRPSRGGRNLSGELFF.

The CDR3 bases are TGTGCCAGCAGCCTGGGACAGGTTCGAAACATTCAGTACTTC. It encodes CASSLGQVRNIQYF. This chain links TRBV5-5 with TRBJ2-4; TRBD1 matches 8 bases. V lost 4 bases and J lost 6; bases outside the gene matches: 6. The CDR3 length is 14 residues. CDR1 and CDR2 from the germline V gene are SGHKS and YYEKEE (reference sequence).

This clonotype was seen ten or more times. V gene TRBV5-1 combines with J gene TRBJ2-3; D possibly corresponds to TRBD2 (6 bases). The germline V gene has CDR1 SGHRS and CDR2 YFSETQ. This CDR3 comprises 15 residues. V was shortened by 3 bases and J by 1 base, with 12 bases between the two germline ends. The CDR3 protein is CASSSTEGRTDTQYF. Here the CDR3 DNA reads TGCGCCAGCAGCTCGACGGAGGGACGCACAGATACGCAGTATTTT.

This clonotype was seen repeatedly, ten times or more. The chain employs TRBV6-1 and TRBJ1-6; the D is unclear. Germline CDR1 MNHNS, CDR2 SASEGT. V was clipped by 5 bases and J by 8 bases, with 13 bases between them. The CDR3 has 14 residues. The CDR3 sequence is CASSNILNYSPLHF. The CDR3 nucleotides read TGTGCCAGCAGTAATATTCTCAATTATTCACCCCTCCACTTT.

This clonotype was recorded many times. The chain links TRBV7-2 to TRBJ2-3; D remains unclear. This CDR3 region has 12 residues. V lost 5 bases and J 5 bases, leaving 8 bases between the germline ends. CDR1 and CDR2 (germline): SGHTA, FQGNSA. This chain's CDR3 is CASSTSGDTQYF. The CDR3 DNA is TGTGCCAGCAGCACCTCAGGAGATACGCAGTATTTT.

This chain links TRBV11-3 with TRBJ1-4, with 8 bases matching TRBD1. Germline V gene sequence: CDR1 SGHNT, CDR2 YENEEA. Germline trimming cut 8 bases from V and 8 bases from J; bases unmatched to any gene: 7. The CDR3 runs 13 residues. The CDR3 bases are TGTGCCAGCGGACAGGGAAGGGGGGAAAAACTGTTTTTT. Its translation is CASGQGRGEKLFF.